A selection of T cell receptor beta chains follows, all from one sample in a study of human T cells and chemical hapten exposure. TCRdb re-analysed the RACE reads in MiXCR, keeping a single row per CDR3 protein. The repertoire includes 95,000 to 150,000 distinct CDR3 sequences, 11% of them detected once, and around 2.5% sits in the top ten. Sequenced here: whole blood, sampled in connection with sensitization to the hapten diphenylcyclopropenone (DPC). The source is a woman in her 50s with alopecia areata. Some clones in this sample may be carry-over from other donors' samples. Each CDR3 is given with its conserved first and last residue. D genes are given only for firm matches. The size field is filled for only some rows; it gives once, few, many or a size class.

cdr3_aa: CASSGTGGLAGELFF
cdr3_nt: TGCGCCAGCAGTGGGACGGGGGGGCTAGCCGGGGAGCTGTTTTTT
j_call: TRBJ2-2
d_call: TRBD2
clone_size: -
v_call: TRBV10-2
cdr3_length: 15

cdr3_aa: CASSVNPGDEQFF
cdr3_nt: TGTGCCAGCAGCGTAAACCCAGGGGATGAGCAGTTCTTC
j_call: TRBJ2-1
d_call: -
clone_size: many
v_call: TRBV9
cdr3_length: 13

cdr3_aa: CASRAGGPDTQYF
cdr3_nt: TGTGCCTCTCGAGCGGGGGGTCCAGATACGCAGTATTTT
j_call: TRBJ2-3
d_call: TRBD2
clone_size: few
v_call: TRBV10-3
cdr3_length: 13

cdr3_aa: CSASASAETQYF
cdr3_nt: TGCAGCGCTTCGGCTAGCGCAGAGACCCAGTACTTC
j_call: TRBJ2-5
d_call: -
clone_size: few
v_call: TRBV29-1
cdr3_length: 12

cdr3_aa: CASSPRQGVNTGELFF
cdr3_nt: TGTGCCAGCAGTCCACGACAGGGAGTAAACACCGGGGAGCTGTTTTTT
j_call: TRBJ2-2
d_call: TRBD1
clone_size: -
v_call: TRBV6-5
cdr3_length: 16

cdr3_aa: CASSYSSDPYF
cdr3_nt: TGTGCCAGCAGTTACAGCTCCGATCCCTATTTT
j_call: TRBJ2-3
d_call: -
clone_size: few
v_call: TRBV12-3/TRBV12-4
cdr3_length: 11

cdr3_aa: CSAPPAGGSTGELFF
cdr3_nt: TGCAGTGCGCCCCCGGCGGGAGGGAGCACCGGGGAGCTGTTTTTT
j_call: TRBJ2-2
d_call: TRBD2
clone_size: few
v_call: TRBV20-1
cdr3_length: 15

cdr3_aa: CASSRDAHGYTF
cdr3_nt: TGTGCCAGCAGCCGGGACGCCCATGGCTACACCTTC
j_call: TRBJ1-2
d_call: -
clone_size: few
v_call: TRBV28
cdr3_length: 12

cdr3_aa: CASSQTGRGQYF
cdr3_nt: TGTGCCAGCAGCCAAACAGGGAGAGGGCAGTACTTC
j_call: TRBJ2-7
d_call: -
clone_size: -
v_call: TRBV3-1
cdr3_length: 12

cdr3_aa: CASSYPRGVGADGKLFF
cdr3_nt: TGTGCCAGCAGTTACCCCCGGGGGGTCGGCGCCGACGGAAAACTGTTTTTT
j_call: TRBJ1-4
d_call: -
clone_size: few
v_call: TRBV6-6
cdr3_length: 17

cdr3_aa: CASSVQKRGEQETQYF
cdr3_nt: TGTGCCAGCAGTGTACAAAAGCGGGGGGAACAAGAGACCCAGTACTTC
j_call: TRBJ2-5
d_call: TRBD2
clone_size: many
v_call: TRBV2
cdr3_length: 16

cdr3_aa: CASSLVGGPIDTQYF
cdr3_nt: TGTGCCAGCAGCTTAGTGGGGGGGCCGATAGATACGCAGTATTTT
j_call: TRBJ2-3
d_call: -
clone_size: few
v_call: TRBV7-3
cdr3_length: 15

cdr3_aa: CASSQVGRGANVLTF
cdr3_nt: TGCGCCAGCAGCCAAGTGGGAAGGGGGGCCAACGTCCTGACTTTC
j_call: TRBJ2-6
d_call: -
clone_size: many
v_call: TRBV4-3
cdr3_length: 15

cdr3_aa: CASSADRGRYNYGYTF
cdr3_nt: TGTGCCAGCAGCGCTGACAGGGGGAGGTACAACTATGGCTACACCTTC
j_call: TRBJ1-2
d_call: TRBD1
clone_size: -
v_call: TRBV5-6
cdr3_length: 16

cdr3_aa: CARPLWTGAGQPQHF
cdr3_nt: TGTGCCAGGCCCCTGTGGACGGGGGCAGGTCAGCCCCAGCATTTT
j_call: TRBJ1-5
d_call: -
clone_size: few
v_call: TRBV19
cdr3_length: 15

cdr3_aa: CSVEGAPTRAYNEQFF
cdr3_nt: TGCAGCGTTGAAGGAGCGCCTACTAGAGCCTACAATGAGCAGTTCTTC
j_call: TRBJ2-1
d_call: -
clone_size: -
v_call: TRBV29-1
cdr3_length: 16

cdr3_aa: CASSLDRTSYNEQFF
cdr3_nt: TGCGCCAGCAGCTTGGATCGGACTAGTTACAATGAGCAGTTCTTC
j_call: TRBJ2-1
d_call: TRBD2
clone_size: many
v_call: TRBV5-1
cdr3_length: 15

cdr3_aa: CASGLGTANSPLHF
cdr3_nt: TGTGCTAGTGGTTTGGGGACAGCTAATTCACCCCTCCACTTT
j_call: TRBJ1-6
d_call: -
clone_size: few
v_call: TRBV12-5
cdr3_length: 14

cdr3_aa: CASSRGDQTDTQYF
cdr3_nt: TGCGCCAGCAGTAGGGGGGACCAGACAGATACGCAGTATTTT
j_call: TRBJ2-3
d_call: -
clone_size: -
v_call: TRBV5-1
cdr3_length: 14

cdr3_aa: CASSLRDSTTDTQYF
cdr3_nt: TGTGCCAGCAGCCTCCGGGACAGTACTACAGATACGCAGTATTTT
j_call: TRBJ2-3
d_call: TRBD1
clone_size: many
v_call: TRBV6-1
cdr3_length: 15

cdr3_aa: CASIERPNTEAFF
cdr3_nt: TGTGCCAGCATCGAACGACCGAACACTGAAGCTTTCTTT
j_call: TRBJ1-1
d_call: -
clone_size: -
v_call: TRBV6-6
cdr3_length: 13

cdr3_aa: CASSQGGGLGEQFF
cdr3_nt: TGTGCCAGCAGCCAAGGCGGGGGCCTTGGAGAGCAGTTCTTC
j_call: TRBJ2-1
d_call: -
clone_size: few
v_call: TRBV3-1
cdr3_length: 14

cdr3_aa: CASSLYRDPAQPQHF
cdr3_nt: TGTGCCAGCAGTTTATACAGGGACCCTGCTCAGCCCCAGCATTTT
j_call: TRBJ1-5
d_call: -
clone_size: few
v_call: TRBV28
cdr3_length: 15

cdr3_aa: CASTLRSTGGQETQYF
cdr3_nt: TGCGCCAGCACCCTGAGGTCGACAGGGGGTCAGGAGACCCAGTACTTC
j_call: TRBJ2-5
d_call: TRBD1
clone_size: few
v_call: TRBV4-1
cdr3_length: 16

cdr3_aa: CASSLGHAAGNTIYF
cdr3_nt: TGTGCCAGCAGCTTGGGACACGCCGCTGGAAACACCATATATTTT
j_call: TRBJ1-3
d_call: -
clone_size: few
v_call: TRBV7-2
cdr3_length: 15

cdr3_aa: CASSSGWRGNTIYF
cdr3_nt: TGTGCCAGCAGTTCAGGGTGGAGAGGAAACACCATATATTTT
j_call: TRBJ1-3
d_call: -
clone_size: once
v_call: TRBV12-3/TRBV12-4
cdr3_length: 14

cdr3_aa: CATGRGTAVSTDTQYF
cdr3_nt: TGTGCCACCGGGAGAGGGACCGCGGTGAGCACAGATACGCAGTATTTT
j_call: TRBJ2-3
d_call: -
clone_size: few
v_call: TRBV10-3
cdr3_length: 16

cdr3_aa: CPSTGQSYEQYF
cdr3_nt: TGTCCCTCTACGGGACAGTCCTACGAGCAGTACTTC
j_call: TRBJ2-7
d_call: TRBD1
clone_size: few
v_call: TRBV5-6
cdr3_length: 12

cdr3_aa: CASSLFRMPNTEAFF
cdr3_nt: TGTGCCAGCAGCTTATTTCGTATGCCGAACACTGAAGCTTTCTTT
j_call: TRBJ1-1
d_call: -
clone_size: few
v_call: TRBV7-9
cdr3_length: 15

cdr3_aa: CASSPGLAGGDYEQYF
cdr3_nt: TGCGCCAGCAGTCCTGGACTAGCGGGAGGGGACTACGAGCAGTACTTC
j_call: TRBJ2-7
d_call: TRBD2
clone_size: -
v_call: TRBV10-1
cdr3_length: 16

cdr3_aa: CASVAGANTGELFF
cdr3_nt: TGTGCCAGCGTAGCGGGGGCCAACACCGGGGAGCTGTTTTTT
j_call: TRBJ2-2
d_call: TRBD2
clone_size: many
v_call: TRBV6-1
cdr3_length: 14

cdr3_aa: CASSPRQGTSNEQFF
cdr3_nt: TGCGCCAGCAGCCCCCGGCAGGGTACTTCCAATGAGCAGTTCTTC
j_call: TRBJ2-1
d_call: -
clone_size: few
v_call: TRBV5-1
cdr3_length: 15